This T cell receptor beta chain was retrieved from a study of cytomegalovirus exposure and HLA in healthy donors. Study findings and constraints: While the bulk of TCR sequences proved rare, some public TCRs turned up in many donors. Within an earlier analysis, most TCR beta V segments proved productive either about 90% or about 30% of the time.

The CDR3 is made up of 13 amino acids. V was trimmed by 6 bases and J by 6 bases, leaving 14 bases between them. The germline V gene has CDR1 MNHEY and CDR2 SVGAGI. 60 Vbeta and 13 Jbeta primers were used in PCR. The assay was immunoSEQ multiplex PCR, and TCRdb's table has in-frame clones only and misses some. Here the sample spans some 130,000 clones, approximately 80% being singletons. This clone was observed a handful of times. Its antigen is unknown. The clonotype originates from a female donor in good health and CMV-seronegative. The genes are TRBV6-5 and TRBJ1-1; D gene unclear. Source material: PBMCs. The DNA for the CDR3 is TGTGCCAGCAGGACCAATGAGGGAGCTGAAGCTTTCTTT. It specifies CASRTNEGAEAFF.